This passage covers 11 T cell receptor beta chains from one sample sequenced in a study of blood T cell repertoires in COVID-19. Clones were sequenced by immunoSEQ multiplex PCR, and TCRdb holds only the in-frame ones, with some missing. The sample includes some 68,000 clones, around nine tenths of them seen just once. The sample consisted of peripheral blood. These receptors originate from a man aged 40-50 years with COVID-19, enrolled during active disease.

This clone was seen only once. This chain connects TRBV5-1 to TRBJ1-1; a possible D gene is TRBD1 (6 bases). Germline CDR1 and CDR2: SGHRS and YFSETQ. Between the trimmed V and J ends, which lost 1 base and 4 bases, there was a span of 14 bases. The CDR3 is 15 residues long. The CDR3 nucleotides are TGCGCCAGCAGCTTGTCCCCAGGGGCGATCACTGAAGCTTTCTTT. Protein: CASSLSPGAITEAFF.

The CDR3 bases are TGTGCCAGCAGCTTGGGCCCGGGACAGGGGAACACTGAAGCTTTCTTT. Translation: CASSLGPGQGNTEAFF. The chain carries TRBV5-6 and TRBJ1-1, with 9 bases matching TRBD1. This CDR3 spans 16 amino acids. Trimming removed 0 bases from V and 1 base from J; junction bases left unmatched: 4. Germline V gives CDR1 SGHDT, CDR2 YYEEEE.

The genes are TRBV5-1 and TRBJ2-4, with 8 bases aligning to TRBD2. Germline V lookup: CDR1 SGHRS, CDR2 YFSETQ. The length of the CDR3 is 16 residues. J gave up 5 bases and V 0 bases, and 7 bases lay outside the gene matches. CDR3 amino acids: CASSLEAGGTQNIQYF. The CDR3 DNA is TGCGCCAGCAGCTTGGAGGCGGGGGGAACCCAAAACATTCAGTACTTC.

The chain has TRBV30 and TRBJ2-1, with 8 bases identical to TRBD1. This CDR3 contains 13 residues. Unmatched junction bases numbered 3, after V lost 0 bases and J lost 8 bases. CDR1 and CDR2 from the germline V gene are GTSNPN and SVGIG (reference sequence). The CDR3 here is CAWSVQGVHEQFF. The CDR3 nucleotides are TGTGCCTGGAGTGTACAGGGGGTCCATGAGCAGTTCTTC.

V and J are TRBV3-1 (or the pseudogene TRBV3-2) and TRBJ1-2; D not resolved. Trimming pared 4 bases from V and 4 bases from J, leaving 10 bases between. The CDR3 is 13 amino acids. Germline values: CDR1 LGHDT, CDR2 YNNKEL (reference sequence). DNA for the CDR3: TGTGCCAGCAGCCCACGCGATAGCTATGGCTACACCTTC. This gives the protein CASSPRDSYGYTF.

This chain uses TRBV19 with TRBJ1-5, with 8 bases fitting TRBD1. The trim removed 3 bases at V and 2 bases at J, leaving 9 bases unmatched. This CDR3 contains 17 residues. The germline gives CDR1 LNHDA, CDR2 SQIVND (reference sequence). The CDR3 DNA reads as TGTGCCAGTAGTATTGTAGGACAGGGTCTCGGCAATCAGCCCCAGCATTTT. It codes for CASSIVGQGLGNQPQHF.

The CDR3 sequence: CASSQARLSTGELFF. The CDR3 bases are TGTGCCAGCAGCCAAGCCAGACTAAGCACCGGGGAGCTGTTTTTT. The genes are TRBV3-1 (or the pseudogene TRBV3-2) and TRBJ2-2, with D tentatively TRBD2 (5 bases). Deletions cut 1 base from V and 4 bases from J, with 10 bases between. Germline V gives CDR1 LGHDT, CDR2 YNNKEL (reference sequence). The CDR3 spans 15 residues.

The V call is TRBV2, the J call TRBJ1-6; D gene uncertain. Trimming removed 5 bases at V and 8 bases at J, with 7 bases between. Germline V lookup: CDR1 SNHLY, CDR2 FYNNEI. The CDR3 extends over 12 amino acids. In DNA, the CDR3 is TGTGCCAGCAGTCTCCAGGATTCACCCCTCCACTTT. As protein: CASSLQDSPLHF.

The chain carries TRBV6-5 and TRBJ2-5; D remains ambiguous. Trimming removed 0 bases from V and 2 bases from J, with 7 bases in between. Germline CDR1 and CDR2: MNHEY and SVGAGI. This CDR3 comprises 14 residues. The CDR3 coding sequence is TGTGCCAGCAGTTACTCGAGGCTGCAAGAGACCCAGTACTTC. Translating it yields CASSYSRLQETQYF.

This clone came up a few times. The chain carries TRBV6-5 and TRBJ1-1; possible D gene TRBD1, 6 bases. This CDR3 is 16 amino acids long. Trimming took off 0 bases at V and 11 bases at J, with 22 bases between the two ends. Germline CDR1 and CDR2: MNHEY and SVGAGI. This CDR3 reads CASSYSMVGQSSEAFF. The CDR3 DNA follows: TGTGCCAGCAGTTACTCGATGGTTGGACAGTCCTCGGAGGCTTTCTTT.

V and J are TRBV18 and TRBJ1-1; TRBD1 matches at 9 bases. CDR1 is KGHSH, CDR2 LQKENI, per germline. The J segment lost 4 bases and the V segment lost 1 base, leaving 4 bases of the junction unmatched. This CDR3 has 15 residues. CDR3 sequence: CASSPRQGEGTEAFF. Written as DNA, the CDR3 is TGTGCCAGCTCACCACGACAGGGGGAAGGCACTGAAGCTTTCTTT.